This T cell receptor (beta chain) was sequenced during a study of T cell responses to AZD1222 COVID-19 vaccine. For the study at large: Pooled together were second doses at about 4 or about 12 weeks.

Overall study results and limits: Repertoire samples came only from after the peak T cell response. Donors, mostly white British, included more females; clonal diversity was possibly underestimated.

Libraries were prepared by immunoSEQ multiplex PCR; TCRdb keeps only in-frame clonotypes and omits some of them. The sample has 110,000 to 150,000 clones, about 93% seen once. Points on this clone: The antigen remains undetermined.

This TCR derives from an adult in good health. The sequencing here drew on peripheral blood, taken on day 0 of AZD1222 vaccination.

The CDR3 loop is CASSVEAGTAGTGELFF. The DNA for the CDR3 is TGTGCCAGCAGCGTAGAGGCCGGGACCGCGGGCACCGGGGAGCTGTTTTTT. The V call is TRBV9, the J call TRBJ2-2; D may match TRBD1 or TRBD2 (5 bases each). Trimming left V 0 bases short and J 4 bases short, with 16 bases between. The CDR3 is made up of 17 amino acids. Germline V gives CDR1 SGDLS, CDR2 YYNGEE. The full variable domain, rest sourced from reference TRBV9 and TRBJ2-2, is DSGVTQTPKHLITATGQRVTLRCSPRSGDLSVYWYQQSLDQGLQFLIQYYNGEERAKGNILERFSAQQFPDLHSELNLSSLELGDSALYFCASSVEAGTAGTGELFFGEGSRLTVL.